These T cell receptor beta chains were read from a single sample in a study of T cell responses to AZD1222 COVID-19 vaccine. Repertoires were generated with immunoSEQ multiplex PCR, while TCRdb's copy carries only in-frame clones and drops some. The table includes approximately 100,000 clones, approximately 90% detected once. The material sequenced was peripheral blood, taken on day 0 of AZD1222 vaccination. The receptor source for this set is an adult in good health. CDR3s include the opening cysteine and the closing phenylalanine or tryptophan. A D gene is named only where the DNA matches it firmly. Clone sizes are given selectively: once, few, many, or a class where the clone is expanded.

V gene	J gene	D gene	clone size	CDR3 protein	CDR3 DNA
TRBV5-6	TRBJ1-2	-	-	CASSLARENYGYTF	TGTGCCAGCAGCTTGGCCCGGGAAAACTATGGCTACACCTTC
TRBV3-1/TRBV3-2	TRBJ1-4	-	-	CASSQFVGATNEKLFF	TGTGCCAGCAGCCAATTTGTTGGGGCAACTAATGAAAAACTGTTTTTT
TRBV5-6	TRBJ1-3	-	-	CASSFGRVWGGNTIYF	TGTGCCAGCAGCTTCGGCCGTGTTTGGGGCGGAAACACCATATATTTT
TRBV3-1/TRBV3-2	TRBJ2-3	-	-	CASSQAPSTDTQYF	TGTGCCAGCAGCCAAGCCCCTAGCACAGATACGCAGTATTTT
TRBV5-6	TRBJ1-4	-	-	CASSLAGTATNEKLFF	TGTGCCAGCAGCTTGGCGGGAACCGCAACTAATGAAAAACTGTTTTTT
TRBV6-2/TRBV6-3	TRBJ1-5	TRBD1	-	CASSQQGSQHF	TGTGCCAGCAGTCAACAGGGGTCCCAGCATTTT
TRBV6-4	TRBJ1-6	-	-	CASSVNGVSNSPLHF	TGTGCCAGCAGCGTAAACGGGGTATCTAATTCACCCCTCCACTTT
TRBV3-1/TRBV3-2	TRBJ2-2	-	once	CASSQDQAAANTGELFF	TGTGCCAGCAGCCAAGATCAGGCCGCAGCGAACACCGGGGAGCTGTTTTTT
TRBV19	TRBJ1-5	-	-	CASSPSTGINQPQHF	TGTGCCAGTAGTCCTAGCACAGGGATCAATCAGCCCCAGCATTTT
TRBV19	TRBJ1-5	-	-	CASNSGPNQPQHF	TGTGCCAGTAATTCGGGGCCCAATCAGCCCCAGCATTTT
TRBV5-1	TRBJ2-3	TRBD1	-	CASSWVLDSGTASTDTQYF	TGCGCCAGCAGCTGGGTATTGGACTCCGGGACAGCAAGCACAGATACGCAGTATTTT
TRBV5-6	TRBJ1-2	-	-	CASSLVGANYGYTF	TGTGCCAGCAGCTTGGTCGGCGCTAACTATGGCTACACCTTC
TRBV7-3	TRBJ2-2	-	-	CASSTFQGVGTGELFF	TGTGCCAGCAGTACATTCCAGGGCGTTGGGACCGGGGAGCTGTTTTTT
TRBV7-3	TRBJ1-6	-	-	CASSLTPRGAGNNSPLHF	TGTGCCAGCAGCTTAACCCCCCGGGGGGCCGGGAATAATTCACCCCTCCACTTT
TRBV6-9	TRBJ2-3	-	-	CASSYGPHSGDTQYF	TGTGCCAGCAGTTACGGGCCCCACAGCGGTGATACGCAGTATTTT
TRBV6-5	TRBJ2-1	-	-	CASTPTGGAYNEQFF	TGTGCCAGCACACCGACGGGGGGCGCCTACAATGAGCAGTTCTTC
TRBV30	TRBJ1-4	TRBD1	-	CAWSVNRGGEKLFF	TGTGCCTGGAGTGTAAACAGGGGTGGTGAAAAACTGTTTTTT
TRBV6-1	TRBJ2-4	-	-	CASSDLGVIQYF	TGTGCCAGCAGTGACCTAGGAGTCATTCAGTACTTC
TRBV7-8	TRBJ1-2	TRBD1	-	CASSLGGTAVYGYTF	TGTGCCAGCAGCTTAGGAGGGACAGCCGTATACGGCTACACCTTC
TRBV29-1	TRBJ1-5	TRBD1	few	CSVEGQGGSNQPQHF	TGCAGCGTTGAAGGACAGGGTGGGAGCAATCAGCCCCAGCATTTT
TRBV15	TRBJ1-1	-	few	CATSRGRTSDTEAFF	TGTGCCACCAGCAGAGGGAGGACTTCGGACACTGAAGCTTTCTTT
TRBV28	TRBJ2-7	TRBD2	-	CASSMGLAGGEQYF	TGTGCCAGCAGTATGGGACTAGCGGGGGGCGAGCAGTACTTC
TRBV6-5	TRBJ2-1	-	-	CASTGYGGLQGQFF	TGTGCCAGCACCGGGTACGGGGGGCTACAGGGGCAGTTCTTC
TRBV5-6	TRBJ2-1	TRBD1	-	CASSVTGQTYNEQFF	TGTGCCAGCAGTGTGACGGGACAGACCTACAATGAGCAGTTCTTC
TRBV2	TRBJ1-2	-	-	CASSARGAANYGYTF	TGTGCCAGCAGCGCCCGGGGGGCGGCTAACTATGGCTACACCTTC
TRBV24-1	TRBJ2-1	TRBD1	-	CATSDPGTGAYNEQFF	TGTGCCACCAGTGATCCCGGGACAGGGGCCTACAATGAGCAGTTCTTC
TRBV13	TRBJ2-1	TRBD1	-	CASSPNRGHEQFF	TGTGCCAGCAGCCCTAACAGGGGCCATGAGCAGTTCTTC
TRBV23-1	TRBJ1-3	TRBD1	-	CASSQLAGGGNTIYF	TGCGCCAGCAGTCAATTGGCAGGGGGCGGAAACACCATATATTTT
TRBV2	TRBJ2-7	-	-	CASSVGDHSYEQYF	TGTGCCAGCAGTGTGGGGGATCACTCCTACGAGCAGTACTTC
TRBV7-3	TRBJ2-1	-	-	CASSLTAGYYNEQFF	TGTGCCAGCAGCTTAACAGCTGGTTACTACAATGAGCAGTTCTTC
TRBV29-1	TRBJ2-2	TRBD1	once	CSGGQAPGELFF	TGCAGCGGTGGACAGGCCCCCGGGGAGCTGTTTTTT
TRBV6-5	TRBJ2-5	TRBD1	once	CASRTGGAVQETQYF	TGTGCCAGCAGAACAGGGGGCGCGGTCCAAGAGACTCAGTACTTC
TRBV7-7	TRBJ1-1	-	-	CASSHRLGTEAFF	TGTGCCAGCAGTCACAGATTAGGTACTGAAGCTTTCTTT
TRBV19	TRBJ1-2	TRBD1	-	CASSLTGAYGYTF	TGTGCCAGTAGTTTGACAGGGGCCTATGGCTACACCTTC
TRBV19	TRBJ2-1	-	-	CASSRQGISYNEQFF	TGTGCCAGTAGTAGGCAGGGAATTTCCTACAATGAGCAGTTCTTC
TRBV11-2	TRBJ1-3	TRBD1	once	CASSLAHRGSSGNTIYF	TGTGCCAGCAGCTTAGCCCACAGGGGAAGCTCTGGAAACACCATATATTTT
TRBV7-2	TRBJ2-1	-	-	CASSYPTSPSYNEQFF	TGTGCCAGCAGCTACCCCACTAGCCCTTCCTACAATGAGCAGTTCTTC
TRBV29-1	TRBJ2-1	TRBD1	-	CSVEEGAGGYNEQFF	TGCAGCGTTGAAGAGGGGGCAGGGGGCTACAATGAGCAGTTCTTC
TRBV4-2	TRBJ1-4	-	-	CASSHEPAGTGVREKLFF	TGTGCCAGCAGCCATGAACCCGCCGGGACGGGAGTTCGTGAAAAACTGTTTTTT
TRBV23-1	TRBJ2-2	-	once	CASSQPLPGRGETGELFF	TGCGCCAGCAGTCAACCCCTCCCTGGCAGGGGCGAAACCGGGGAGCTGTTTTTT
TRBV25-1	TRBJ2-1	TRBD2	-	CASSEWGGRGNEQFF	TGTGCCAGCAGTGAATGGGGGGGACGGGGCAATGAGCAGTTCTTC
TRBV28	TRBJ1-1	TRBD1	-	CASSTWGQGASNTEAFF	TGTGCCAGCAGCACGTGGGGGCAGGGGGCCTCGAACACTGAAGCTTTCTTT
TRBV2	TRBJ1-4	TRBD1	-	CASSRDSYEKLFF	TGTGCCAGCAGTCGGGACAGTTATGAAAAACTGTTTTTT